This T cell receptor beta chain comes out of a study of radiotherapy plus CTLA-4 blockade in lung cancer. Study-level points and caveats: Radiotherapy plus ipilimumab was followed by expansion in blood of tumor-derived TCR clones.

CDR1 and CDR2 (germline): GTSNPN, SVGIG (reference sequence). Losses at the gene ends were 2 bases for V and 2 bases for J; bases not matched to a gene: 5. CDR3 size: 14 residues. In regard to this clone: What it recognizes is unknown.

The assay was immunoSEQ multiplex PCR, and TCRdb's table has in-frame clones only and misses some. Counted here are 30,000 to 40,000 clones, 60% to 80% occurring once; the ten biggest clones make up approximately 5%. V usage is TRBV30 and J usage is TRBJ2-5, with TRBD1 identical over 7 bases. Sequencing was performed on peripheral blood, taken from a patient treated with radiotherapy plus ipilimumab. The origin of this receptor is a human donor with non-small cell lung cancer whose response to radiotherapy plus ipilimumab could not be evaluated. CDR3 amino acids: CAWSLGTVQETQYF. The CDR3 nucleotides read TGTGCCTGGAGTTTGGGGACAGTACAAGAGACCCAGTACTTC. The full variable domain, rest sourced from reference TRBV30 and TRBJ2-5, is SQTIHQWPATLVQPVGSPLSLECTVEGTSNPNLYWYRQAAGRGLQLLFYSVGIGQISSEVPQNLSASRPQDRQFILSSKKLLLSDSGFYLCAWSLGTVQETQYFGPGTRLLVL.